This T cell receptor (beta chain) was profiled in a study of T cells in women clearing cervical HPV infection. Study context: Controls were women whose single incident HPV16 infection cleared within 12 months without precancer or cancer. Case blood was drawn when the lesion was first found; control blood after infection became undetectable. Broader study findings: Cases carried less TRBV6-7 than controls: around 0.11% versus 0.15%.

Using immunoSEQ multiplex PCR, the repertoire was profiled, and TCRdb retains in-frame clones only, with some absent. The sample has approximately 35,000 clones. The CDR3 runs to 19 residues. V lost 3 bases, J lost 4 bases, and 18 bases stayed unmatched. On this clone: Its cognate antigen is unknown. The CDR3 end falls 3 residues outside the read, so it is completed with the germline J gene.

This clonotype originated in a woman aged 18 to 75 with a cervical HPV16 infection that either progressed to CIN3+ or cleared (not recorded which). Sequenced: blood buffy coat. The J gene is TRBJ2-1, the V gene TRBV12-3 or TRBV12-4; 7 bases line up with TRBD1. Incomplete CDR3 DNA: TGTGCCAGCAGTTTGGAGACCGGGACAGTCAAAGCCTTGTACAATGAG. As protein: CASSLETGTVKALYNE. The entire CDR3 protein is CASSLETGTVKALYNEQFF.